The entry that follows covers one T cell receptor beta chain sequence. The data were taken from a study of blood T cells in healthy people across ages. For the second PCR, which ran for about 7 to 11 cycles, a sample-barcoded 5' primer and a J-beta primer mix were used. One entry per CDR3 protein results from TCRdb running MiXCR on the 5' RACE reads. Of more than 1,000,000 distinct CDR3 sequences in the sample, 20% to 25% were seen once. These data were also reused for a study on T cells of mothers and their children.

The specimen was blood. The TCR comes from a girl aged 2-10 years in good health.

The CDR3 region has the DNA TGTGCCAGCGCCCCCAGGGCAACTAATGAAAAACTGTTTTTT. It is translated as CASAPRATNEKLFF. This chain links TRBV6-6 with TRBJ1-4, with a possible D match to TRBD1 (5 bases). The CDR3 is 14 amino acids. With 8 bases removed from V and 0 bases from J, the gap between germline ends came to 10 bases. The germline V gene encodes CDR1 MNHNY and CDR2 SVGAGI (reference sequence).